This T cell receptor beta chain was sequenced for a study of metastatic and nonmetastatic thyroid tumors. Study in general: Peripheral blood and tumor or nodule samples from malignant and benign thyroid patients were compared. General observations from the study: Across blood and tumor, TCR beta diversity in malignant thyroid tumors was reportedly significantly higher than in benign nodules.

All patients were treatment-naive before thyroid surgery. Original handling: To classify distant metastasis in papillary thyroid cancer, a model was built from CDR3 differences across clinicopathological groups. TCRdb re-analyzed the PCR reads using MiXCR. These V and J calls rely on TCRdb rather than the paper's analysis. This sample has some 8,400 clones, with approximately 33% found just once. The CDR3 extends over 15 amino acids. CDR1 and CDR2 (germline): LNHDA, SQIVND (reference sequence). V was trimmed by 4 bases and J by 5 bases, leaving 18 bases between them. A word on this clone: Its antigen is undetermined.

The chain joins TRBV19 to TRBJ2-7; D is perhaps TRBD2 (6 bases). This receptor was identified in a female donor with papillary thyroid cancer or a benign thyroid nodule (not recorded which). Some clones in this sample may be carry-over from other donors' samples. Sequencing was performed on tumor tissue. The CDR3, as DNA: TGTGCCAGTAGTAGATGGGACTCCCGTGACCACGAGCAGTACTTC. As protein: CASSRWDSRDHEQYF.